This T cell receptor (beta chain) emerged from a study of blood T cell repertoires in COVID-19. Study background: The United States, Italy and Spain supplied acute and convalescent COVID-19 samples. Sources were T cells, B-cell-depleted T cells, or PBMCs; the material itself was cDNA or gDNA.

Profiled with immunoSEQ multiplex PCR; TCRdb holds only in-frame clones, not every one. The sample comprises about 100,000 clones, approximately 90% of which are singletons, and around 3.9% rests with the top ten. This CDR3 has 16 residues. Trimming took 2 bases from V and 0 from J; bases not matched to a gene: 4. Germline lookup yields CDR1 SGHVS and CDR2 FNYEAQ. Patients at the Seattle site were enrolled during active infection and followed longitudinally. This clonotype was sampled from a human donor with COVID-19, enrolled during active disease. The donor label of this sample is uncertain. Sequences were obtained from peripheral blood. The chain joins TRBV7-6 to TRBJ2-3, with TRBD2 matching over 8 bases. This CDR3 reads CASSLLGGASTDTQYF. Here the CDR3 DNA reads TGTGCCAGCAGCTTACTCGGGGGGGCTAGCACAGATACGCAGTATTTT.